This T cell receptor (beta chain) derives from a study of blood T cell repertoires in COVID-19. The authors' processing: Using reference gene primer amplification, nucleated cell counts were estimated. Some clones are missing from TCRdb's copy, which holds only in-frame ones; the method was immunoSEQ multiplex PCR. The V and J calls and clone size are taken from that table; D and trimming were inferred from the DNA. The sample lists roughly 320,000 clones, around 89% occurring once. In its sample, this clone was seen once. The sequenced material came from peripheral blood. The source is a woman aged 50 to 60 with COVID-19, enrolled during active disease.

The CDR3 nucleotides read TGTGCCAGCAGCCAGGTCTCGGGGAGCACAGATACGCAGTATTTT. Residues: CASSQVSGSTDTQYF. The chain combines TRBV11-3 with TRBJ2-3; D possibly corresponds to TRBD2 (5 bases). V was clipped by 5 bases and J by 0 bases, with 12 bases between them. Germline-derived CDR1 and CDR2 are SGHNT and YENEEA. The CDR3 totals 15 residues.